In this sample, the clone carrying this TCR beta chain turned up once. The junction had 6 bases not matched to a gene; V was cut back by 0 bases and J by 4 bases. The germline V gene has CDR1 LNHNV and CDR2 YYDKDF (reference sequence). The CDR3 has 17 amino acids. Profiling relied on immunoSEQ multiplex PCR, and the TCRdb table lists in-frame clones only, not all of them. The sample consists of approximately 400,000 clones, roughly 80% of them appearing once. These data come from a study of blood T cell repertoires in COVID-19. Looking at the study overall: PBMCs, B-cell-depleted T cells, or T cells were the source of the cDNA or gDNA that made up the material.

V usage is TRBV15 and J usage is TRBJ2-5; 12 bases match TRBD2. Sequenced material: peripheral blood. The source of this sequence is a human donor with acute or convalescent COVID-19. The donor label of this sample is uncertain. CDR3 coding DNA: TGTGCCACCAGCAGAGACCTAGCGGGAGGGTTGGGAGAGACCCAGTACTTC. Amino acids: CATSRDLAGGLGETQYF.